The text below deals with one T cell receptor beta chain. The data are from a study of blood T cell repertoires in COVID-19. Produced via immunoSEQ multiplex PCR; TCRdb's table is partial and in-frame only. Of around 100,000 clones in the sample, roughly 87% were seen once. This TCR was recovered from a man aged 30 to 45 in a cohort sampled during active COVID-19. Input material: peripheral blood.

CDR3 DNA: TGTGCCAGCAACCGACAGGGGGCGAACGGAGCTTTCTTT. Protein sequence: CASNRQGANGAFF. The chain links TRBV5-6 to TRBJ1-1; TRBD1 aligns across 10 bases. Trimming removed 6 bases from V and 10 bases from J; junction bases left unmatched: 9. CDR3 length: 13 amino acids. Germline V gene data show CDR1 as SGHDT and CDR2 as YYEEEE. Full variable domain (remainder filled in from reference TRBV5-6 and TRBJ1-1): DAGVTQSPTHLIKTRGQQVTLRCSPKSGHDTVSWYQQALGQGPQFIFQYYEEEERQRGNFPDRFSGHQFPNYSSELNVNALLLGDSALYLCASNRQGANGAFFGQGTRLTVV.